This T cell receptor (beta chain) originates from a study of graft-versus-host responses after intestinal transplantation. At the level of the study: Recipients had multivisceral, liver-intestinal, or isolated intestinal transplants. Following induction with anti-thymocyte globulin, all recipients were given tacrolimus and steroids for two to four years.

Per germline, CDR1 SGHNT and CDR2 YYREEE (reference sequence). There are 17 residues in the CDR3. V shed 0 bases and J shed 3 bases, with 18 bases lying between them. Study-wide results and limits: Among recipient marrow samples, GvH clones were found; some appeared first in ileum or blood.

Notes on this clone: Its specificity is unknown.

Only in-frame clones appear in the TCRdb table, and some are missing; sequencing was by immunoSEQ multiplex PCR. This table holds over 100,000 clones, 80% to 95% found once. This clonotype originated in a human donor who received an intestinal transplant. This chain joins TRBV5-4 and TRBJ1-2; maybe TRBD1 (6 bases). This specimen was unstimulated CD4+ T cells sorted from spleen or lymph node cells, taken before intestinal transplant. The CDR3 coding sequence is TGTGCCAGCAGCTTGGTCGGGGGGGGGCCCTCCGACTATGGCTACACCTTC. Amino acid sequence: CASSLVGGGPSDYGYTF.